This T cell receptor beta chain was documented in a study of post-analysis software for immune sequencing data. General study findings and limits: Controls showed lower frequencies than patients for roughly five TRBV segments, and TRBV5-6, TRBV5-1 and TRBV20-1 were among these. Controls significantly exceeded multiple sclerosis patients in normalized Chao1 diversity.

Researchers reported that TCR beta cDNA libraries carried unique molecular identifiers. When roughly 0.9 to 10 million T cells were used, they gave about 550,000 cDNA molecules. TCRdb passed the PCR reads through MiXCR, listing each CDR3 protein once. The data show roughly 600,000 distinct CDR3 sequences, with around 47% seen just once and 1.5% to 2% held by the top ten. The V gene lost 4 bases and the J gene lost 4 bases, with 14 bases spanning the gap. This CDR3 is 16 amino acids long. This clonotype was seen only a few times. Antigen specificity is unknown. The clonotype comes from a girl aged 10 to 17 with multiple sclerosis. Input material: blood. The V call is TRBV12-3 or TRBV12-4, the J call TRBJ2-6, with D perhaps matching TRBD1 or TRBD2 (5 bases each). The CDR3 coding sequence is TGTGCCAGCAGTTCGGGGTCGGGGACCGGGGCCAACGTCCTGACTTTC. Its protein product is CASSSGSGTGANVLTF.